A selection of T cell receptor beta chains follows, all from one sample in a study of T cells in narcolepsy. Only in-frame clones appear in the TCRdb table, and some are missing; sequencing was by immunoSEQ multiplex PCR. The sample records about 30,000 clones, around four fifths being singletons. The sequenced sample was CD45RA- memory CD4+ T cells from PBMCs. Every receptor here comes from a human donor with narcolepsy. Both conserved end residues are part of each CDR3. D genes are given only for firm matches. Clone size is given for some rows only: seen once, a few or many times, or a class if the clone is expanded.

v_gene	abundance	d_gene	j_gene	CDR3nt	CDR3aa
TRBV27	once	NA	TRBJ2-1	TGTGCCAGCCACGGAGGAGGTAGCTACAATGAGCAGTTCTTC	CASHGGGSYNEQFF
TRBV9	NA	NA	TRBJ2-3	TGTGCCAGCAACCCCGGGACCACAGATACGCAGTATTTT	CASNPGTTDTQYF
TRBV12-5	NA	NA	TRBJ1-1	TGTGCTAGTGGTTTGGGGGCAAACACTGAAGCTTTCTTT	CASGLGANTEAFF
TRBV5-1	NA	NA	TRBJ2-7	TGCGCCAGCAGCTTGGAATGGGAACGGGGCTCTCGGGAGCAGTACTTC	CASSLEWERGSREQYF
TRBV15	NA	NA	TRBJ2-3	TGTGCCACCAGCCCACAGACTGGACAGCGCACAGATACGCAGTATTTT	CATSPQTGQRTDTQYF
TRBV29-1	NA	TRBD2	TRBJ2-1	TGCAGCGTTGAAGTAAGACTAGCGGGAAATGAGCAGTTCTTC	CSVEVRLAGNEQFF
TRBV6-5	NA	TRBD1	TRBJ1-2	TGTGCCAGCAGCCTCACGGAACAGGGGGCCGGCGGCTACACCTTC	CASSLTEQGAGGYTF
TRBV5-4	NA	NA	TRBJ1-2	TGTGCCAGCAGCTCCAAATCGGAATTCTATGGCTACACCTTC	CASSSKSEFYGYTF
TRBV29-1	NA	TRBD1	TRBJ2-1	TGCAGCGTTGGACAGGGACGGTCCAATGAGCAGTTCTTC	CSVGQGRSNEQFF
TRBV4-1	few	TRBD1	TRBJ2-1	TGCGCCAGCAGCCAAGATGGGACAGGCTCCTACAATGAGCAGTTCTTC	CASSQDGTGSYNEQFF
TRBV25-1	NA	TRBD1	TRBJ2-5	TGTGCCAGCAGTTCCAGCCTACAGGGGGCCGGGGGGAACCAGTACTTC	CASSSSLQGAGGNQYF
TRBV5-5	NA	NA	TRBJ2-5	TGTGCCAGCAGCCGGCCGCAAGAGACCCAGTACTTC	CASSRPQETQYF
TRBV27	NA	NA	TRBJ1-4	TGTGCCAGCAGTGATCCCCCTCACAATGAAAAACTGTTTTTT	CASSDPPHNEKLFF
TRBV7-8	NA	NA	TRBJ1-2	TGTGCCAGCAGCCCTACGAGGGACTATGGCTACACCTTC	CASSPTRDYGYTF
TRBV7-3	few	TRBD2	TRBJ2-7	TGTGCCAGCAGCTTAACAGCGGGGTGGAGATACGAGCAGTACTTC	CASSLTAGWRYEQYF
TRBV7-7	NA	TRBD1	TRBJ2-1	TGTGCTAGCAGCTTTCGACAGGGGCCCTACAATGAGCAGTTCTTC	CASSFRQGPYNEQFF
TRBV5-4	once	NA	TRBJ2-1	TGTGCCAGCAGCCCTGACATGGCACGGCAGTTCTTC	CASSPDMARQFF
TRBV5-1	NA	TRBD1	TRBJ2-1	TGCGCCAGCAGCCAGGACAGGGGATTCTACAATGAGCAGTTCTTC	CASSQDRGFYNEQFF
TRBV11-2	NA	NA	TRBJ1-2	TGTGCCAGCAGCTTAGATCATGAGGGGCCTTCCTTGGAGGGCTACACCTTC	CASSLDHEGPSLEGYTF
TRBV7-2	NA	NA	TRBJ1-2	TGTGCCAGCAGCTTGGCCCTAGACTATGGCTACACCTTC	CASSLALDYGYTF
TRBV6-1	NA	NA	TRBJ2-7	TGTGCCAGCAGTGATCGTTCAGTCAAGATCGAGCAGTACTTC	CASSDRSVKIEQYF
TRBV6-6	NA	NA	TRBJ1-1	TGTGCCAGCAGTTACGGGCAGAAAGTTTGGAACACTGAAGCTTTCTTT	CASSYGQKVWNTEAFF
TRBV9	NA	TRBD2	TRBJ2-5	TGTGCCAGCAGCGTAGACCCTTTTAGCGGGGGGATATCTACCCAGCAGTACTTC	CASSVDPFSGGISTQQYF
TRBV7-2	NA	NA	TRBJ1-6	TGTGCCAGCAGCACTCGGACAGTCAATAATTCACCCCTCCACTTT	CASSTRTVNNSPLHF
TRBV6-1	NA	TRBD1	TRBJ1-5	TGTGCCAGCAGTGAAGGGACAGGGGGCGGTCAGCCCCAGCATTTT	CASSEGTGGGQPQHF
TRBV15	NA	NA	TRBJ1-1	TGTGCCACCAGCAGAGTGGGGAGCACTGAAGCTTTCTTT	CATSRVGSTEAFF
TRBV10-2	NA	NA	TRBJ2-1	TGCGCCAGGTCCGCGGGCACACACAATGAGCAGTTCTTC	CARSAGTHNEQFF
TRBV19	few	TRBD1	TRBJ1-1	TGTGCCAGTAGTTTCGTAAGACAGGGTTTTTACACTGAAGCTTTCTTT	CASSFVRQGFYTEAFF
TRBV20-1	NA	NA	TRBJ1-2	TGCAGTGCTAGAGATTTGGAGCTCTACACCTTC	CSARDLELYTF
TRBV6-6	NA	NA	TRBJ1-1	TGTGCCAGCAGTTCACAGACAGCGAACACTGAAGCTTTCTTT	CASSSQTANTEAFF
TRBV6-6	once	TRBD1	TRBJ1-2	TGTGCCAGCAAAGCCGGGACAGGGGAAAGCTACACCTTC	CASKAGTGESYTF
TRBV18	NA	NA	TRBJ2-5	TGTGCCAGCTCACCACTTGGGGGCCCGGGCAGGGGAGAGACCCAGTACTTC	CASSPLGGPGRGETQYF
TRBV19	NA	TRBD1	TRBJ1-2	TGTGCCAGTTCAACAGGGGGCTATGGCTACACCTTC	CASSTGGYGYTF
TRBV7-2	few	NA	TRBJ2-3	TGTGCCAGCAGCTTAGGGACAGATACGCAGTATTTT	CASSLGTDTQYF
TRBV7-9	few	NA	TRBJ1-3	TGTGCCAGCAGCTTGGGGACCATTTCTGGAAACACCATATATTTT	CASSLGTISGNTIYF
TRBV7-2	few	TRBD1	TRBJ1-2	TGTGCCAGCACCCAGGGGGGGTGGGCAGATTATGGCTACACCTTC	CASTQGGWADYGYTF
TRBV10-3	NA	TRBD1	TRBJ1-1	TGTGCCATCAGGGACAGGGTGAACACTGAAGCTTTCTTT	CAIRDRVNTEAFF
TRBV29-1	NA	TRBD2	TRBJ2-7	TGCAGCATCCGGGGGGAACTGGGGTCTTATGAGCAGTACTTC	CSIRGELGSYEQYF
TRBV11-3	NA	TRBD1	TRBJ2-1	TGTGCCAGCAGCTTAGCGGGACAGGCAGTCTACAATGAGCAGTTCTTC	CASSLAGQAVYNEQFF
TRBV18	NA	NA	TRBJ2-3	TGTGCCAGCTCACCACTACAGGGTCCAGATACGCAGTATTTT	CASSPLQGPDTQYF
TRBV14	NA	NA	TRBJ2-7	TGTGCCAGCAGCCAAGGACAGTTAGCCTACGAGCAGTACTTC	CASSQGQLAYEQYF
TRBV5-1	NA	TRBD2	TRBJ2-1	TGCGCCAGCAGCTTGGAGGGACTAGCGGGGGTGGATGAGCAGTTCTTC	CASSLEGLAGVDEQFF
TRBV7-2	NA	NA	TRBJ2-5	TGTGCCAGCAGCCGTCAGGTTCAAGAGACCCAGTACTTC	CASSRQVQETQYF
TRBV11-3	NA	NA	TRBJ2-7	TGTGCCAGCAGCTTAGACGAGTACGAGCAGTACTTC	CASSLDEYEQYF
TRBV5-1	NA	NA	TRBJ1-6	TGCGCCAGCAGCCCGGATTCAAGCTCACCCCTCCACTTT	CASSPDSSSPLHF
TRBV11-1	NA	NA	TRBJ1-2	TGTGCCAGCAGCCAGGACAGCGCTCTGGGCTACACCTTC	CASSQDSALGYTF
TRBV28	few	TRBD1	TRBJ1-2	TGTGCCAGCAGTTTGGACAGGGCCTTTGGCTACACCTTC	CASSLDRAFGYTF
TRBV6-1	few	NA	TRBJ2-6	TGTGCCAGCATGGGGGGCGGAGGGGCCAACGTCCTGACTTTC	CASMGGGGANVLTF
TRBV5-5	NA	TRBD1	TRBJ1-4	TGTGCCAGCAGCTTGAGTGGCCGACAGGGACTGGGGGAAAAACTGTTTTTT	CASSLSGRQGLGEKLFF
TRBV19	NA	NA	TRBJ2-7	TGTGCCAGTAGTAACGTCCAGGGTGGATACGAGCAGTACTTC	CASSNVQGGYEQYF
TRBV29-1	NA	TRBD1	TRBJ1-4	TGCAGCGCATCCTTTGGGACAGGGTTTGAAAAACTGTTTTTT	CSASFGTGFEKLFF
TRBV28	once	NA	TRBJ1-5	TGTGCCAGCAGTGCACAGGGTTCTCAGCCCCAGCATTTT	CASSAQGSQPQHF
TRBV5-6	NA	NA	TRBJ1-2	TGTGCCAGCAGCTTGGGGCTGACAGGTTTCTATGGCTACACCTTC	CASSLGLTGFYGYTF
TRBV29-1	NA	TRBD1	TRBJ1-4	TGCAGCGTTGTGCAGGGGGCGGGGGAAAAACTGTTTTTT	CSVVQGAGEKLFF
TRBV9	NA	TRBD1	TRBJ2-2	TGTGCCAGCAGCGTAAGGGGGCGCGACACCGGGGAGCTGTTTTTT	CASSVRGRDTGELFF
TRBV6-5	NA	NA	TRBJ1-5	TGTGCCAGCAGTACGAACAATCAGCCCCAGCATTTT	CASSTNNQPQHF
TRBV6-6	NA	TRBD1	TRBJ2-7	TGTGCCAGCAGTTACGCGGGACAGGGGACCTACGAGCAGTACTTC	CASSYAGQGTYEQYF